The clone carrying this T cell receptor beta chain was found many times. Its antigen is as yet unknown. The data derive from a study of T cell repertoires in cytomegalovirus infection. On the study more broadly: Matching HLA type, along with CMV infection, was indicated by public TCR beta signatures. Study results and limitations: Predominance within the ex vivo response was attributable to HLA-C-restricted CMV-specific TCR beta clonotypes. Summed frequency of public TCR beta families distinguished CMV carriers with the relevant HLA.

Germline values: CDR1 SGHTA, CDR2 FQGNSA. V was cut by 1 base and J by 4 bases, with 10 bases left in between. This CDR3 region has 14 residues. TCRdb reprocessed the reads with MiXCR, giving one entry per CDR3 protein. The top ten clones hold roughly 35% of a sample with about 130,000 distinct CDR3 sequences, around 25% of them seen once. Sequencing input: PBMCs, sequenced either directly or after in vitro stimulation (not recorded which). The clonotype comes from a human donor in good health (CMV status not recorded). Some clones in this sample may be carry-over from other donors' samples. This chain links TRBV7-2 with TRBJ1-2; a weak D match, TRBD1 (6 bases). CDR3 DNA: TGTGCCAGCAGCTTAGACAGGGAAGGCTATGGCTACACCTTC. Encoded protein: CASSLDREGYGYTF.